This passage covers 20 T cell receptor beta chains from one sample sequenced in a study of long-term antiretroviral therapy in people with HIV. A v3.0 immunoSEQ assay was performed at survey level. Only in-frame clones appear in the TCRdb table, and some are missing; sequencing was by immunoSEQ multiplex PCR. Of approximately 26,000 clones in the sample, 79% were seen once. The sequences come from unsorted PBMCs, collected 1.2 years after starting antiretroviral therapy. These receptors were collected from a woman aged 40 to 50 with HIV.

The rearrangement joins TRBV7-8 to TRBJ1-1; D unclear. Germline V CDR1 and CDR2: SGHVS, FQNEAQ. V gave up 1 base and J gave up 4 bases, with 10 bases separating them. The CDR3 has 14 amino acids. The chain's CDR3 is CASSLVEGGTEAFF. DNA for the CDR3: TGTGCCAGCAGCTTAGTCGAAGGTGGCACTGAAGCTTTCTTT.

The chain carries TRBV2 and TRBJ2-1; unclear D gene. The V end lost 6 bases, the J end lost 9 bases, and 9 bases lay between the germline ends. The length of the CDR3 is 11 residues. Germline V CDR1 and CDR2: SNHLY, FYNNEI. This CDR3 reads CASSPLSEQFF. The CDR3 DNA reads as TGTGCCAGCAGCCCCCTTAGTGAGCAGTTCTTC.

The CDR3 coding sequence is TGTGCCAGCAGTCCAAACCGGGAGACCCAGTACTTC. Translated: CASSPNRETQYF. This rearrangement joins TRBV6-6 to TRBJ2-5; D unclear. In germline, CDR1 is MNHNY, CDR2 SVGAGI (reference sequence). This CDR3 is 12 amino acids long. Trimming took off 5 bases at V and 5 bases at J, with 9 bases between the two ends.

The chain joins TRBV27 to TRBJ1-5, with D perhaps TRBD1 (5 bases). This CDR3 is 16 amino acids long. Germline V gene lookup returns CDR1 MNHEY and CDR2 SMNVEV (reference sequence). Trimming removed 6 bases at V and 1 base at J, with 16 bases between. The CDR3 nucleotides read TGTGCCAGCAGCCGCGGTGCGGGGGGGAGCAATCAGCCCCAGCATTTT. Translated, it gives CASSRGAGGSNQPQHF.

This chain joins TRBV21-1 and TRBJ2-1; no check of the table's D call, TRBD2, against the DNA was made. TRBV21-1 is a known pseudogene. This CDR3 spans 17 amino acids. The CDR3 region has the DNA TGTGCCAGCAGCAAAGTTGAGCGCCCGAGCTCCTACAATGAGCAGTTCTTC. Its translation is CASSKVERPSSYNEQFF.

This chain uses TRBV19 with TRBJ1-3; D is unresolved. The CDR3 has 14 amino acids. Germline lookup yields CDR1 LNHDA and CDR2 SQIVND (reference sequence). V lost 6 bases and J 4 bases, leaving 13 bases between the germline ends. CDR3 bases: TGTGCCAGTAGCTCCGAGGTTTCCGGAAACACCATATATTTT. Translated, it gives CASSSEVSGNTIYF.

The chain recombines TRBV6-5 with TRBJ2-7; 10 nucleotides agree with TRBD1. The CDR3 covers 14 residues. CDR1 and CDR2 from the germline V gene are MNHEY and SVGAGI. The ends lost 2 bases at V and 5 bases at J; junction bases unmatched: 3. This CDR3 reads CASSYDRGRHEQYF. The CDR3 nucleotides read TGTGCCAGCAGTTACGACAGGGGGCGCCACGAGCAGTACTTC.

The chain joins TRBV5-4 to TRBJ2-1; 9 bases align to TRBD2. The germline gives CDR1 SGHNT, CDR2 YYREEE (reference sequence). The CDR3 covers 14 residues. J was trimmed by 5 bases and V by 4 bases; bases with no gene match: 4. The CDR3 spells CASSGASGDNEQFF. The CDR3 DNA is TGTGCCAGCAGCGGGGCTAGCGGGGACAATGAGCAGTTCTTC.

The chain combines TRBV29-1 with TRBJ2-2; a possible D gene is TRBD2 (7 bases). Per germline, CDR1 SQVTM and CDR2 ANQGSEA. Between the trimmed V and J ends, which lost 4 bases and 6 bases, there was a span of 12 bases. The CDR3 consists of 13 residues. The CDR3 loop is CSVGGGPAGELFF. CDR3 nucleotides: TGCAGCGTTGGGGGGGGGCCCGCCGGGGAGCTGTTTTTT.

The rearrangement uses TRBV11-2 and TRBJ2-2, with 7 bases fitting TRBD1. The junction had 6 bases not matched to a gene; V was cut back by 5 bases and J by 0 bases. This CDR3 has 16 amino acids. CDR1 and CDR2 (germline): SGHAT, FQNNGV. The CDR3 protein is CASSRVGTANTGELFF. CDR3 nucleotides: TGTGCCAGCAGCCGAGTCGGGACAGCGAACACCGGGGAGCTGTTTTTT.

The rearrangement joins TRBV5-1 to TRBJ1-1; TRBD1 aligns across 7 bases. Trimming at V came to 0 bases and at J to 1 base, leaving 3 bases not matched to a gene. Germline CDR1 and CDR2: SGHRS and YFSETQ. The CDR3 is 15 amino acids. The CDR3 sequence is CASSLGRTGNTEAFF. The DNA for the CDR3 is TGCGCCAGCAGCTTGGGCCGGACAGGGAACACTGAAGCTTTCTTT.

The genes are TRBV7-9 and TRBJ2-1; D ambiguous. There are 17 residues in the CDR3. Germline loops: CDR1 SEHNR, CDR2 FQNEAQ (reference sequence). Trimming pared 1 base from V and 1 base from J, leaving 14 bases between. The CDR3 bases are TGTGCCAGCAGCTTAGTAGTCCAAACCCCTTCCTACAATGAGCAGTTCTTC. This gives the protein CASSLVVQTPSYNEQFF.

This rearrangement joins TRBV19 to TRBJ2-7; no definite D call. V dropped 1 base and J dropped 7 bases, with 5 bases sitting between them. The CDR3 is 11 residues long. Germline V lookup: CDR1 LNHDA, CDR2 SQIVND (reference sequence). The CDR3 loop is CASSIAGEQYF. The CDR3 nucleotides are TGTGCCAGTAGTATAGCCGGGGAGCAGTACTTC.

In its sample, this clone was seen a few times. This sequence joins TRBV10-1 and TRBJ1-2, with D tentatively TRBD1 (6 bases). Germline CDR1 reads WNHNN; CDR2 reads SYGVQD (reference sequence). V gave up 4 bases and J gave up 7 bases, with 19 bases separating them. This CDR3 has 15 residues. In nucleotides, the CDR3 is TGCGCCAGCAGTGCTTCCCAACAGGGTTGGGGTGGCTACACCTTC. Protein sequence: CASSASQQGWGGYTF.

This clone was detected only a few times. The chain has TRBV19 and TRBJ2-1, with TRBD2 matching over 9 bases. CDR3 size: 14 residues. From germline, CDR1 is LNHDA and CDR2 SQIVND (reference sequence). With 3 bases clipped from V and 6 bases from J, the junction kept 3 bases outside the gene matches. The CDR3 DNA sequence: TGTGCCAGTAGTATGGCGGGAGGGATCAATGAGCAGTTCTTC. Protein: CASSMAGGINEQFF.

J is TRBJ2-1 and V is TRBV7-9; D is perhaps TRBD2 (5 bases). The germline gives CDR1 SEHNR, CDR2 FQNEAQ (reference sequence). The CDR3 is made up of 16 amino acids. Trimming shortened V by 4 bases and J by 6 bases, and 19 bases separated the two germline ends. Written as DNA, the CDR3 is TGTGCCAGCAGCTCCCCTAGCCACCTTTGGGCCAATGAGCAGTTCTTC. It is translated as CASSSPSHLWANEQFF.

V and J are TRBV29-1 and TRBJ2-2; TRBD1 agrees at 7 bases. J gave up 0 bases and V 4 bases, and 8 bases lay outside the gene matches. The germline V gene encodes CDR1 SQVTM and CDR2 ANQGSEA. The CDR3 is 16 residues long. The CDR3 loop is CSVAETGLANTGELFF. CDR3 sequence (DNA): TGCAGCGTTGCCGAGACAGGGCTCGCGAACACCGGGGAGCTGTTTTTT.

The sample holds a few counts of this clone. The chain couples TRBV5-1 to TRBJ2-7; no clear D gene. The V gene's germline CDR1 is SGHRS and CDR2 YFSETQ. Trimming removed 4 bases from V and 0 bases from J, with 8 bases in between. The CDR3 is 13 amino acids. As DNA, the CDR3 is TGCGCCAGCAGCGAAGCCCTCTCCTACGAGCAGTACTTC. It is translated as CASSEALSYEQYF.

This chain links TRBV27 with TRBJ2-1; 13 bases are a match to TRBD2. In germline, CDR1 is MNHEY, CDR2 SMNVEV (reference sequence). V was pared by 4 bases and J by 10 bases, with 7 bases of the junction left unmatched. The CDR3 runs to 15 residues. The CDR3 DNA reads TGTGCCAGCAGTTCCGGGACTAGCGGGGCTAGGGAGCAGTTCTTC. Encoded protein: CASSSGTSGAREQFF.

This rearrangement joins TRBV5-5 to TRBJ1-5, with a weak D call TRBD1 (6 bases). The CDR3 is 14 amino acids. Germline lookup yields CDR1 SGHKS and CDR2 YYEKEE (reference sequence). Trimming removed 2 bases from V and 5 bases from J, with 11 bases in between. As DNA, the CDR3 is TGTGCCAGCAGCTTAACCGGGACATATCAGCCCCAGCATTTT. This sequence encodes CASSLTGTYQPQHF.